This record concerns one TCR beta chain sequence. The target antigen is unknown. The CDR3 loop spans 14 amino acids. The V end was cut by 2 bases, the J end by 0 bases, with 7 bases between. The germline gives CDR1 SGHTA, CDR2 FQGNSA. The sample originates from a study of T cells in Graves' hyperthyroidism and ophthalmopathy. Study conclusions and caveats: In the blood, most expanded thyroid clonotypes above 0.001 appeared as well. For ophthalmopathy, model prediction preceded onset by a median around six months.

Template material for amplifying TCR beta CDR3 regions consisted of RNA transcripts. The primer set for the first-round RT-PCR of the TCR CDR3 was HTBI. TCRdb processed the multiplex PCR reads anew with MiXCR; each CDR3 protein has one entry. The data contain about 760,000 distinct CDR3 sequences, around 40% of them seen just once; the ten biggest clones take up 31%. The receptor's source is a woman in her 40s with Graves' hyperthyroidism. The chain couples TRBV7-2 to TRBJ1-1; D remains unclear. The sample was blood. CDR3 nucleotide sequence: TGTGCCAGCAGCTTAATCGGGCTGAACACTGAAGCTTTCTTT. It is translated as CASSLIGLNTEAFF.